The 5 T cell receptor beta chains below were found in one sample sequenced in a study of blood T cell repertoires in COVID-19. The assay was immunoSEQ multiplex PCR, and TCRdb's table has in-frame clones only and misses some. The data contain around 70,000 clones, 87% of them seen just once; the ten biggest clones take up 5.5% to 8.5%. Sample: peripheral blood. The source is a man aged 50-60 years with active COVID-19.

This chain uses TRBV28 with TRBJ1-1; a weak D match, TRBD1 (5 bases). Trimming shortened V by 2 bases and J by 1 base, and 26 bases separated the two germline ends. This CDR3 region has 20 residues. The V gene's germline CDR1 is MDHEN and CDR2 SYDVKM. The CDR3 region is CASSLTRIRASYKKNTEAFF. DNA for the CDR3: TGTGCCAGCAGTTTAACCCGAATCAGGGCCTCGTATAAAAAGAACACTGAAGCTTTCTTT. The whole variable domain, remainder taken from reference TRBV28 and TRBJ1-1, is DVKVTQSSRYLVKRTGEKVFLECVQDMDHENMFWYRQDPGLGLRLIYFSYDVKMKEKGDIPEGYSVSREKKERFSLILESASTNQTSMYLCASSLTRIRASYKKNTEAFFGQGTRLTVV.

This clone came up a few times. CDR3 sequence (DNA): TGCGCCAGCAGCGGGGCGGGGGATAATTCACCCCTCCACTTT. Its translation is CASSGAGDNSPLHF. This chain links TRBV4-1 with TRBJ1-6, with a tentative D call TRBD1 (5 bases). V shed 5 bases and J shed 5 bases, with 10 bases lying between them. This CDR3 contains 14 residues. From germline, CDR1 is MGHRA and CDR2 YSYEKL.

This clone occurred once. The chain links TRBV7-2 to TRBJ2-5; a weak D match, TRBD2 (5 bases). V was shortened by 6 bases and J by 4 bases, with 21 bases between the two germline ends. CDR1 is SGHTA and CDR2 is FQGNSA in the germline V gene. The CDR3 length is 16 residues. In DNA, the CDR3 is TGTGCCAGCAGTCCAGAGTGGGTGAGGGCCCTAGAGACCCAGTACTTC. As protein: CASSPEWVRALETQYF.

This clone occurred a few times. This rearrangement joins TRBV4-2 to TRBJ2-7; 13 bases are a match to TRBD2. Losses at the gene ends were 2 bases for V and 9 bases for J; bases not matched to a gene: 13. Germline CDR1 LGHNA, CDR2 YNFKEQ. The CDR3 has 17 residues. This chain's CDR3 is CASSQPTGTSGKAGQYF. The CDR3 bases are TGTGCCAGCAGCCAACCCACCGGGACTAGCGGGAAGGCGGGGCAGTACTTC.

The V and J genes are TRBV5-1 and TRBJ1-2, with TRBD1 identical over 8 bases. V was pared by 6 bases and J by 2 bases, with 6 bases of the junction left unmatched. The CDR3 contains 14 residues. Germline V gene data show CDR1 as SGHRS and CDR2 as YFSETQ. The chain's CDR3 is CASTSRTGNYGYTF. CDR3 sequence (DNA): TGCGCCAGCACTTCACGGACAGGGAACTATGGCTACACCTTC.